The rows below give T cell receptor beta chains drawn from one sample of a study of breast tumors, draining lymph nodes, adjacent tissues. TCRdb analysed the multiplex PCR reads with MiXCR anew, one entry per CDR3 protein. The sample holds 50,000 to 75,000 distinct CDR3 sequences, 57% seen once. The sample comprised breast tumor tissue. Receptor source: a female donor with breast cancer. Some clones in this sample may be carry-over from other donors' samples. The CDR3 runs from the conserved cysteine through the conserved F or W.

j_gene	v_gene	CDR3aa
TRBJ1-6	TRBV29-1	CSVWGVGGSGSPPHF
TRBJ2-1	TRBV7-3	CASSLQAGGRGNEQFF
TRBJ1-4	TRBV7-6	CASSLAAGQKLFF
TRBJ2-1	TRBV6-1	CASSELENYLYNEQFF
TRBJ2-7	TRBV29-1	CSVVDYEQYF
TRBJ2-1	TRBV25-1	CASSEPEPHNNEQFF
TRBJ1-2	TRBV12-3/TRBV12-4	CASSLQGLVGGYTF
TRBJ2-6	TRBV5-1	CASSPSGGVSGANVLTF
TRBJ2-1	TRBV3-1	CASSQDLFRDEQFF
TRBJ1-1	TRBV2	CASSEEVNTEAFF
TRBJ1-5	TRBV29-1	CSVLDGNQPQHF
TRBJ1-2	TRBV7-9	CASSLGQGYTF